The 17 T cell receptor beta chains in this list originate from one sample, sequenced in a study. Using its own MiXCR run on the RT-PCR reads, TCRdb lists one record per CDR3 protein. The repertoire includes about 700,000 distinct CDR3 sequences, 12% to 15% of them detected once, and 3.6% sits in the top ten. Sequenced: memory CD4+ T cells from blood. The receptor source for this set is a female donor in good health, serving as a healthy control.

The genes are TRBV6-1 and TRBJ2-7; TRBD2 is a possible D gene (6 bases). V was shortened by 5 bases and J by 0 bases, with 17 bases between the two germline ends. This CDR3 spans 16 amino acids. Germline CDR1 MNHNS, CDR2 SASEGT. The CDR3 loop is CASSKWASALSYEQYF. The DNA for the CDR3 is TGTGCCAGCAGTAAGTGGGCTAGCGCGCTCTCCTACGAGCAGTACTTC.

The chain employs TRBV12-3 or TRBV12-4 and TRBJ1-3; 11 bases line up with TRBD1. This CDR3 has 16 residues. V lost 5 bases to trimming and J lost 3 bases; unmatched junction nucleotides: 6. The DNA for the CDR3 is TGTGCCAGCAGTGCCGGACAGGGGGCAAATGGAAACACCATATATTTT. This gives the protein CASSAGQGANGNTIYF.

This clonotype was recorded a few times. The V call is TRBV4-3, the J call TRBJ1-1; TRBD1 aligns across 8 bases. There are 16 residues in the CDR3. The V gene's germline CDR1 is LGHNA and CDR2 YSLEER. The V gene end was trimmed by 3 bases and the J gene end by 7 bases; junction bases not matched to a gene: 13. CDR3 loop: CASSQDRDAGRGEAFF. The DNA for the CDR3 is TGCGCCAGCAGCCAGGACAGGGACGCGGGCCGGGGTGAAGCTTTCTTT.

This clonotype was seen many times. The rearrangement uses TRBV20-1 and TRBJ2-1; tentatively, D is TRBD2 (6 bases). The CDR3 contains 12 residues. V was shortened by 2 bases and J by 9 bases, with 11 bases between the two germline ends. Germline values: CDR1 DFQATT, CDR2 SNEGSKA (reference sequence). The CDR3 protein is CSARFSGGEQFF. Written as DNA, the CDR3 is TGCAGTGCTAGATTTAGCGGCGGTGAGCAGTTCTTC.

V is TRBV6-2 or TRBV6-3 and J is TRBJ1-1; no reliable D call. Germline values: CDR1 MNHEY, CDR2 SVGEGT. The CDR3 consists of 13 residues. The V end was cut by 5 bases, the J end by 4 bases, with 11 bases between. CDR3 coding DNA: TGTGCCAGCAGTGCCCTCTCGGGCACTGAAGCTTTCTTT. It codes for CASSALSGTEAFF.

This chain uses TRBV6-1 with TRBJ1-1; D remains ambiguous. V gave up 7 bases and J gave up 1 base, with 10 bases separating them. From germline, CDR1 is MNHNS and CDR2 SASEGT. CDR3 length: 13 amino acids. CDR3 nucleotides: TGTGCCAGCACCCGACCCAGGAACACTGAAGCTTTCTTT. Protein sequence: CASTRPRNTEAFF.

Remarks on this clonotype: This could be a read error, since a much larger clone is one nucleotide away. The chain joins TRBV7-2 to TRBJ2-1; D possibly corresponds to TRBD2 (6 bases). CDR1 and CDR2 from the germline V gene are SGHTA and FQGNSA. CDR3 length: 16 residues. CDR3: CASCLLTGSSYNEQFF. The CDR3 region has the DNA TGTGCCAGCTGCTTATTAACCGGGAGTTCCTACAATGAGCAGTTCTTC.

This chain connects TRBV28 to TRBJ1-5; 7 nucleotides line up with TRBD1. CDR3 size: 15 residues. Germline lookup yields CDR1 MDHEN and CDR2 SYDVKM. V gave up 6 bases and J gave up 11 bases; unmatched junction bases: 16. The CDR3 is CASSRTGTRLDAQHF. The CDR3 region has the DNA TGTGCCAGCAGCAGGACAGGAACCCGCTTAGATGCCCAGCATTTT.

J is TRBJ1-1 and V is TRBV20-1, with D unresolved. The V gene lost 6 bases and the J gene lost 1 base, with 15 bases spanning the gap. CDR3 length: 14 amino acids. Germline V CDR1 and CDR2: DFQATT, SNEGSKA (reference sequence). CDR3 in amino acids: CSATYGTQNTEAFF. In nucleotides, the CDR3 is TGCAGTGCCACCTATGGCACCCAGAACACTGAAGCTTTCTTT.

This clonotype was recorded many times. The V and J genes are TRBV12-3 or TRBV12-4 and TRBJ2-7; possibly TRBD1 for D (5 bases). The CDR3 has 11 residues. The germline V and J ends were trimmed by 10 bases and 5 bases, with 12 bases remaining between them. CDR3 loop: CATALRDEQYF. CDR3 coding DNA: TGTGCCACCGCCCTCAGGGACGAGCAGTACTTC.

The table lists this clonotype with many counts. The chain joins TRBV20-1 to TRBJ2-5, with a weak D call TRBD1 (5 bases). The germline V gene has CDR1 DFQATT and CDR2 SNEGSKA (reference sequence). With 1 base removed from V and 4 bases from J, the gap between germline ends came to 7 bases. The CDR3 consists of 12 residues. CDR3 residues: CSARGQGETQYF. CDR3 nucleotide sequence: TGCAGTGCTAGAGGGCAGGGAGAGACCCAGTACTTC.

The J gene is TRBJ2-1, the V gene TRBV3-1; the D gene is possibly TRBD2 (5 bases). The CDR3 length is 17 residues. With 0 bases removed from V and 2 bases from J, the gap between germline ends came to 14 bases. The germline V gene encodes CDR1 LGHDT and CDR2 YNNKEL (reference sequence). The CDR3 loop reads CASSQDLPSGAYNEQFF. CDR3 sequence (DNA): TGTGCCAGCAGCCAAGATCTGCCGTCCGGGGCCTACAATGAGCAGTTCTTC.

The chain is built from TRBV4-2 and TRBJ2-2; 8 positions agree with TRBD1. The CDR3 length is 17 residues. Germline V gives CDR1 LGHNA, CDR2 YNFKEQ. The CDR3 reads CACSQDLTGAATGELFF. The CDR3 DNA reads TGTGCTTGCAGCCAAGATCTGACAGGGGCTGCCACCGGGGAGCTGTTTTTT.

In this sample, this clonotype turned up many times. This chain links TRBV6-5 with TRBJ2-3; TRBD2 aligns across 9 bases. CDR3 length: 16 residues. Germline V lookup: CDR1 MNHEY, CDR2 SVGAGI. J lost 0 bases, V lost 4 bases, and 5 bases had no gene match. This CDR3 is CASSSRLAASTDTQYF. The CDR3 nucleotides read TGTGCCAGCAGTTCCAGACTAGCGGCAAGCACAGATACGCAGTATTTT.

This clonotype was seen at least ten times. The CDR3 sequence is CASSLIRNTEAFF. DNA for the CDR3: TGTGCCAGCAGCTTAATTAGGAACACTGAAGCTTTCTTT. The rearrangement links TRBV11-2 to TRBJ1-1, with D unresolved. There are 13 residues in the CDR3. The germline V and J ends were trimmed by 2 bases and 1 base, with 5 bases remaining between them. CDR1 and CDR2 (germline): SGHAT, FQNNGV.

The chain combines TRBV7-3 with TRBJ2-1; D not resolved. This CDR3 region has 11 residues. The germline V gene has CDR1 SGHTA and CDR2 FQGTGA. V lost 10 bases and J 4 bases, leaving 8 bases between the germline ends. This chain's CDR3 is CATHKYNEQFF. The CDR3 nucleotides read TGTGCCACTCACAAATACAATGAGCAGTTCTTC.

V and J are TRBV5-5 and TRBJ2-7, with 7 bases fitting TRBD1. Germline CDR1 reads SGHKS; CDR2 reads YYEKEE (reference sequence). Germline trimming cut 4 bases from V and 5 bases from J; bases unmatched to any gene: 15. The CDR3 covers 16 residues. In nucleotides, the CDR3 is TGTGCCAGCAGCGTAGCAAGACCGGGACAGCCGGACGAGCAGTACTTC. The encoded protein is CASSVARPGQPDEQYF.